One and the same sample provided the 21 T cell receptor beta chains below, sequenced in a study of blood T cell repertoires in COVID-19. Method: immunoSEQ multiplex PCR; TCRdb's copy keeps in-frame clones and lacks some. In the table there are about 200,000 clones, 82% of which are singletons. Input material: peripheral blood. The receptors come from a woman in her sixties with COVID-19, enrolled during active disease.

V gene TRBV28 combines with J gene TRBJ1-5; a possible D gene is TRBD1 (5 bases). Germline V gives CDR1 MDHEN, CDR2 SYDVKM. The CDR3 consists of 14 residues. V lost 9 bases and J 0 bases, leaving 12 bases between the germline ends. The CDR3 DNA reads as TGTGCCAGTCAGGGTGATCCTAGCAATCAGCCCCAGCATTTT. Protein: CASQGDPSNQPQHF.

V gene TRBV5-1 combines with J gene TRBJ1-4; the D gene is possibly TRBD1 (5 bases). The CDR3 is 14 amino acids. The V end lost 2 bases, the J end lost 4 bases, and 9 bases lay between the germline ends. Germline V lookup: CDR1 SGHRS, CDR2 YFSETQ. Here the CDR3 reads CASSFLGDNEKLFF. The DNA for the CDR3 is TGCGCCAGCAGCTTTTTAGGGGATAATGAAAAACTGTTTTTT.

CDR3 sequence (DNA): TGTGCCAGCTCAACAGGGGTGGGTAATCAGCCCCAGCATTTT. Its protein product is CASSTGVGNQPQHF. The chain uses TRBV18 and TRBJ1-5; 7 bases match TRBD1. The V gene end was trimmed by 5 bases and the J gene end by 4 bases; junction bases not matched to a gene: 5. CDR3 length: 14 amino acids. The germline gives CDR1 KGHSH, CDR2 LQKENI.

DNA for the CDR3: TGTGCCAGCTCACCATCACCCGACGTGGGCATATATGGCTACACCTTC. This gives the protein CASSPSPDVGIYGYTF. This chain uses TRBV18 with TRBJ1-2; D is ambiguous. The germline gives CDR1 KGHSH, CDR2 LQKENI. The CDR3 has 16 amino acids. V lost 2 bases to trimming and J lost 5 bases, with 18 bases between them.

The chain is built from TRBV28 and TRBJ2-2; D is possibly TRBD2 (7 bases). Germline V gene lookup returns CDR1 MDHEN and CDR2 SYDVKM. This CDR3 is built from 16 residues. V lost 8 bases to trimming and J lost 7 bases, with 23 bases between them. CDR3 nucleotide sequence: TGTGCCAGCGGAAAAAGGGCCGGGGGGCCGGGCGGGGAGCTGTTTTTT. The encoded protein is CASGKRAGGPGGELFF.

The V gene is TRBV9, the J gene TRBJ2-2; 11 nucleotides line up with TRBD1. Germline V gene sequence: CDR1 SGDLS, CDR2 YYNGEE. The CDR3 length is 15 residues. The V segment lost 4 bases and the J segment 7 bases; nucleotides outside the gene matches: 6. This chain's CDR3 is CASSRTGGFSGELFF. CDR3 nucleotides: TGTGCCAGCAGCCGGACAGGGGGCTTTAGCGGGGAGCTGTTTTTT.

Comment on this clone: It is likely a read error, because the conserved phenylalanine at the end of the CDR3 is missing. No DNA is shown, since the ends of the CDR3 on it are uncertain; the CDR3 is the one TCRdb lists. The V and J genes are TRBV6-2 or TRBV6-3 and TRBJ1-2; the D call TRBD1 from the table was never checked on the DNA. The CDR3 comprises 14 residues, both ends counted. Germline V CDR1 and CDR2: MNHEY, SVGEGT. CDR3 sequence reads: CASSPHISPGQTAL.

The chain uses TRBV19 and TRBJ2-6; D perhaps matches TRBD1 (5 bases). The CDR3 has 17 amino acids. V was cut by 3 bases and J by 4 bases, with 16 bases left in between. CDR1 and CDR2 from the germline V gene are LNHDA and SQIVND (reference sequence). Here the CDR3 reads CASSIWPGWAGANVLTF. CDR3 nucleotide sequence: TGTGCCAGTAGTATCTGGCCAGGGTGGGCAGGGGCCAACGTCCTGACTTTC. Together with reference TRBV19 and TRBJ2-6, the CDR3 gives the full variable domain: DGGITQSPKYLFRKEGQNVTLSCEQNLNHDAMYWYRQDPGQGLRLIYYSQIVNDFQKGDIAEGYSVSREKKESFPLTVTSAQKNPTAFYLCASSIWPGWAGANVLTFGAGSRLTVL.

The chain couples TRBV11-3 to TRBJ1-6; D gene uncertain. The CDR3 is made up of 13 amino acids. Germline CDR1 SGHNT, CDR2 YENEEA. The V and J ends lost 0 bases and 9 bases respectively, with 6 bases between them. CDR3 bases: TGTGCCAGCAGCTTAGACCCGGGTTCACCCCTCCACTTT. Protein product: CASSLDPGSPLHF.

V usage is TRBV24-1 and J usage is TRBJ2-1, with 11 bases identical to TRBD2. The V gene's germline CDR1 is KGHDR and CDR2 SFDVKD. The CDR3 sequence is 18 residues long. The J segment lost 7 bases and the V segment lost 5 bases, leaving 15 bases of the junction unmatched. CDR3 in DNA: TGTGCCACCAGTGCTTCTGCCGCCCCACTAGCGGGAGTTAATGAGCAGTTCTTC. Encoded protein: CATSASAAPLAGVNEQFF.

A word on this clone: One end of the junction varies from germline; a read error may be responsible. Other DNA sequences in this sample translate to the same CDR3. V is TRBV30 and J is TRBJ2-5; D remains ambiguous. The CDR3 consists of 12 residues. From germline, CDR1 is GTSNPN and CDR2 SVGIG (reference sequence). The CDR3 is CAWSTQIETQYF. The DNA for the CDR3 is TGTGCTTGGAGCACCCAGATCGAGACCCAGTACTTC.

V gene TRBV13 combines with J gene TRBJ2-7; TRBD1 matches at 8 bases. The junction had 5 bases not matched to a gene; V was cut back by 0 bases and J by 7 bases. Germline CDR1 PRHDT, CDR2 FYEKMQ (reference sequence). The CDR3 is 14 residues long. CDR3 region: CASSLGQGAGEQYF. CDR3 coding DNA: TGTGCCAGCAGCTTAGGCCAGGGGGCTGGTGAGCAGTACTTC.

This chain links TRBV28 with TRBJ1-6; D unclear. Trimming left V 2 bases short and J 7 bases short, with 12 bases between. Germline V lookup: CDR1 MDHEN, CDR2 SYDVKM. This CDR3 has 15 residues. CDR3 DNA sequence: TGTGCCAGCAGTTTAGCAGCGGGAAGGAATTCACCCCTCCACTTT. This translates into CASSLAAGRNSPLHF.

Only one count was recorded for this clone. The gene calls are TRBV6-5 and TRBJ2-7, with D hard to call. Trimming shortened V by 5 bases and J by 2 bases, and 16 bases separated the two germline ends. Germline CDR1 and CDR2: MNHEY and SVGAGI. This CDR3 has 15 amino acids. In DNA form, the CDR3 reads TGTGCCAGCAGTCCCTCTAGTCGAGCCACCTACGAGCAGTACTTC. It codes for CASSPSSRATYEQYF.

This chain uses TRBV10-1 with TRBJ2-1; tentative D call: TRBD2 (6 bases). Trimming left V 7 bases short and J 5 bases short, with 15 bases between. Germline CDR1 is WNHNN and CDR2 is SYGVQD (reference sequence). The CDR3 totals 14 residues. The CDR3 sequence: CASIRDFLHNEQFF. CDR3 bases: TGCGCCAGCATACGGGACTTCCTGCACAATGAGCAGTTCTTC.

The CDR3 reads CASSLLAGVPGELFF. CDR3 bases: TGTGCCAGCAGCTTACTAGCGGGAGTCCCCGGGGAGCTGTTTTTT. V usage is TRBV7-9 and J usage is TRBJ2-2; 10 bases line up with TRBD2. CDR3 length: 15 amino acids. Germline values: CDR1 SEHNR, CDR2 FQNEAQ (reference sequence). V lost 2 bases and J lost 6; bases outside the gene matches: 3.

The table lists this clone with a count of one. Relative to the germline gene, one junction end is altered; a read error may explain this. As DNA, the CDR3 is TGTGCCAACAGTTATGGGCAGGGCGGAGTCTACACCTTC. Translated, it gives CANSYGQGGVYTF. The chain combines TRBV6-5 with TRBJ1-2; a possible D gene is TRBD1 (5 bases). From germline, CDR1 is MNHEY and CDR2 SVGAGI. CDR3 length equals 13 residues.

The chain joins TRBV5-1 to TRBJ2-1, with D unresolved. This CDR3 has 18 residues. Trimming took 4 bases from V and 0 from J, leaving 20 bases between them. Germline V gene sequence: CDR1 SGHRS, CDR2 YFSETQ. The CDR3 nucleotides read TGCGCCAGCAGCCCGTCGGCACAGAGCAAAAACTCCTACAATGAGCAGTTCTTC. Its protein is CASSPSAQSKNSYNEQFF.

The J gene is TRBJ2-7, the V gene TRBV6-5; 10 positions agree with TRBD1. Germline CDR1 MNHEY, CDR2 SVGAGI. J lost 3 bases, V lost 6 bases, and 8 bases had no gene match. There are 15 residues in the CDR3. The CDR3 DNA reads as TGTGCCAGCAGGACAGGGGGCGCGGTTTACTACGAGCAGTACTTC. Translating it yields CASRTGGAVYYEQYF.

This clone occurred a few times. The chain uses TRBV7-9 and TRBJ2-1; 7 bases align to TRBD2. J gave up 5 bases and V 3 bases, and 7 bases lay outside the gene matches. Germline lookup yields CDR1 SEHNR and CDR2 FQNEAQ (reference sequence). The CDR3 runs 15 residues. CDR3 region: CASSFWRESHNEQFF. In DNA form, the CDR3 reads TGTGCCAGCAGCTTCTGGCGGGAGTCCCACAATGAGCAGTTCTTC.

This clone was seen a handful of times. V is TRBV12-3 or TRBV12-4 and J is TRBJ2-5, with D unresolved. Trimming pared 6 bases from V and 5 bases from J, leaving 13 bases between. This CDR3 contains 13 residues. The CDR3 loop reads CASRPPSSETQYF. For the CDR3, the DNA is TGTGCCAGCAGACCTCCTAGTAGCGAGACCCAGTACTTC.